The clone carrying this T cell receptor (beta chain) was detected a few times. The antigen is unknown. Germline V gene lookup returns CDR1 MGHDK and CDR2 SYGVNS. The CDR3 contains 16 residues. The ends lost 2 bases at V and 8 bases at J; junction bases unmatched: 12. This sample is part of a study of cytomegalovirus exposure and HLA in healthy donors. Points from the study as a whole: V- and J-gene trimming in TCR beta was tied to a missense DCLRE1C variant by an analysis performed later. Later analysis indicated greater clonal expansion among HLA-associated TCR beta chains than among equally common other chains.

Researchers ran the PCR with 60 Vbeta and 13 Jbeta primers. Method: immunoSEQ multiplex PCR; TCRdb's copy keeps in-frame clones and lacks some. The table shows 95,000 to 150,000 clones, with 15% to 20% occurring only once. Source material: PBMCs. The sequence was collected from a female donor in good health and CMV-seropositive. The chain couples TRBV25-1 to TRBJ2-3; 8 positions agree with TRBD2. CDR3 DNA sequence: TGTGCCAGCAGTGAAGTAAGAGCGGGAGATCGTGGTACGCAGTATTTT. This encodes CASSEVRAGDRGTQYF.